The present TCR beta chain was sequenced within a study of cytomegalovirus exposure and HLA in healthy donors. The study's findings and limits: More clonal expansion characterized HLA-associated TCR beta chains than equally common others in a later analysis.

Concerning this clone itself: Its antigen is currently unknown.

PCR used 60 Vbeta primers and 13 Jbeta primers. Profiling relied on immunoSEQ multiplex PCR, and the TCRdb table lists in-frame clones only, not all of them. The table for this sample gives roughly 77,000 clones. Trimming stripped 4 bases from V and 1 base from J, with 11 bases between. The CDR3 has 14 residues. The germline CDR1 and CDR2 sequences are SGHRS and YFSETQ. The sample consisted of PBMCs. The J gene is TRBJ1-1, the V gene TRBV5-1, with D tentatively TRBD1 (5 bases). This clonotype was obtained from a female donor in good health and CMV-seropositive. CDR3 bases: TGCGCCAGCAGCCAAAAAACAGGGAACACTGAAGCTTTCTTT. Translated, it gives CASSQKTGNTEAFF.